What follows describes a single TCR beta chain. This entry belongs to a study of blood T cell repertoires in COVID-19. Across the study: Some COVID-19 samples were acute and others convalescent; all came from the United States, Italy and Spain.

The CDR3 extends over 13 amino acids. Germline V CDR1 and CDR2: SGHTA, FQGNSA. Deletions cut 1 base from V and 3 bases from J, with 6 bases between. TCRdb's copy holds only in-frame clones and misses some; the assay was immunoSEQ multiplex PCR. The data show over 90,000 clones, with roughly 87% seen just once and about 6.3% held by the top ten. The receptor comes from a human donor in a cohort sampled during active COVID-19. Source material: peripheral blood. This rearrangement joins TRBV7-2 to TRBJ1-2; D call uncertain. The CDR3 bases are TGTGCCAGCAGCTTAGGACGGGACTATGGCTACACCTTC. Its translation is CASSLGRDYGYTF.